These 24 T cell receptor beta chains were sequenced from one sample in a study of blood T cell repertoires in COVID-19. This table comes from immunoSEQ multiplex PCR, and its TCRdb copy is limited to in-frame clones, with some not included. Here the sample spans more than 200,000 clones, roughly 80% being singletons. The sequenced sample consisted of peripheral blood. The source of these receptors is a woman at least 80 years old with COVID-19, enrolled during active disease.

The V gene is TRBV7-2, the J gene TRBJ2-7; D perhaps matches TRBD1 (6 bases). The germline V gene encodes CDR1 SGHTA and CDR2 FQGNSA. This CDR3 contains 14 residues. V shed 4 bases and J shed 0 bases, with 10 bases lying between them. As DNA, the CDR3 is TGTGCCAGCAGCTCACGACAGGTCTCCTACGAGCAGTACTTC. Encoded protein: CASSSRQVSYEQYF. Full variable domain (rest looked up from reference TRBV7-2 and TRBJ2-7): GAGVSQSPSNKVTEKGKDVELRCDPISGHTALYWYRQSLGQGLEFLIYFQGNSAPDKSGLPSDRFSAERTGGSVSTLTIQRTQQEDSAVYLCASSSRQVSYEQYFGPGTRLTVT.

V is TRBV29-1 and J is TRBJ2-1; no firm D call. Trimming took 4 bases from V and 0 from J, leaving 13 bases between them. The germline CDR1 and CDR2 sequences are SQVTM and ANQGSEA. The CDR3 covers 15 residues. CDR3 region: CSVVIQLSSYNEQFF. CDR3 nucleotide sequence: TGCAGCGTTGTAATACAGCTCAGCTCCTACAATGAGCAGTTCTTC.

CDR3 region: CASSFADSYGYTF. The CDR3 DNA follows: TGTGCCAGCAGCTTCGCCGACAGCTATGGCTACACCTTC. V gene TRBV7-9 combines with J gene TRBJ1-2; a weak D match, TRBD1 (5 bases). The germline V gene encodes CDR1 SEHNR and CDR2 FQNEAQ (reference sequence). This CDR3 region has 13 residues. The V end was cut by 3 bases, the J end by 4 bases, with 9 bases between.

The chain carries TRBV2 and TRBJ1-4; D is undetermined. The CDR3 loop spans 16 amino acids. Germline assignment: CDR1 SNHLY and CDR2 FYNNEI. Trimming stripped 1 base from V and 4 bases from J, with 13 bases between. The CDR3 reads CASSEGELAGNEKLFF. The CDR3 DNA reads TGTGCCAGCAGTGAAGGAGAACTAGCTGGTAATGAAAAACTGTTTTTT.

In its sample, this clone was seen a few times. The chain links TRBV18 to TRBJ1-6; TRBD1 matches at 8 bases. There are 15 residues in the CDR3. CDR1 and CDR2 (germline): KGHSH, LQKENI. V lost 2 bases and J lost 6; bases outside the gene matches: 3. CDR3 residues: CASSPEDRGNSPLHF. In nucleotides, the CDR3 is TGTGCCAGCTCACCAGAAGACAGGGGTAATTCACCCCTCCACTTT. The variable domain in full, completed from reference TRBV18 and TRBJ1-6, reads NAGVMQNPRHLVRRRGQEARLRCSPMKGHSHVYWYRQLPEEGLKFMVYLQKENIIDESGMPKERFSAEFPKEGPSILRIQQVVRGDSAAYFCASSPEDRGNSPLHFGNGTRLTVT.

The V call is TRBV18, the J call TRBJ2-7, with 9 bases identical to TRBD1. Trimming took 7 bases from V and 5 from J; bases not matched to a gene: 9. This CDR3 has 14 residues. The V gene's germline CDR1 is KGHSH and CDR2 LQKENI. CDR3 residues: CASFKTGGLDEQYF. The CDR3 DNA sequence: TGTGCCAGCTTTAAAACAGGGGGCCTCGACGAGCAGTACTTC.

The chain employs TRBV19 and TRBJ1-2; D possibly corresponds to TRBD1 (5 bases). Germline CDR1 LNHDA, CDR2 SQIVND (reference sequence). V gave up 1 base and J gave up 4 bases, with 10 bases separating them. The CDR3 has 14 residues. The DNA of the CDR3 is TGTGCCAGTAGTATAGCCTGGGGGGTCTATGGCTACACCTTC. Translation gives CASSIAWGVYGYTF.

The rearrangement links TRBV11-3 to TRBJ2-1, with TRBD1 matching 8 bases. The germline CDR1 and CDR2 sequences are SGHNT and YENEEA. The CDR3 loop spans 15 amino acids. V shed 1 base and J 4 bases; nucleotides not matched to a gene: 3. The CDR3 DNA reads TGTGCCAGCAGCTTAGGGACAGGGTTATACAATGAGCAGTTCTTC. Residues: CASSLGTGLYNEQFF.

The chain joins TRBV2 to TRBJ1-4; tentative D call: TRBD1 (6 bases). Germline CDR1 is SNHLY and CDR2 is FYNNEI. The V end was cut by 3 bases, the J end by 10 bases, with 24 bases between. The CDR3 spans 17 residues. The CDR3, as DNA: TGTGCCAGCAGTGAGGGGGGGCTTCAGGGAATGTACGGAAAACTGTTTTTT. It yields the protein CASSEGGLQGMYGKLFF.

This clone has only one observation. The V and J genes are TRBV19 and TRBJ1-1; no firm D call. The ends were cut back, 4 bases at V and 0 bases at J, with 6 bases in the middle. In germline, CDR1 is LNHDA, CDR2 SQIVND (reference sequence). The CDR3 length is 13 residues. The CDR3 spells CASSNQVNTEAFF. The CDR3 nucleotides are TGTGCCAGTAGTAACCAGGTGAACACTGAAGCTTTCTTT.

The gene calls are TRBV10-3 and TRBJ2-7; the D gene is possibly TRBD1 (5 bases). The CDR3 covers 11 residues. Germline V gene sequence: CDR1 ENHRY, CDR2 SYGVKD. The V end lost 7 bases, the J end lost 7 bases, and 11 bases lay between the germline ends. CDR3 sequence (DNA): TGTGCCATCAATGAAGCAGGGGAGCAGTACTTC. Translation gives CAINEAGEQYF.

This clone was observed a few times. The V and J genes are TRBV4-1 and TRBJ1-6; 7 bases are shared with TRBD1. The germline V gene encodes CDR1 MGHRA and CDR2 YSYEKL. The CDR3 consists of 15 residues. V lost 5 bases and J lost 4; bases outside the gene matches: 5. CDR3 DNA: TGCGCCAGCAGCGCTGGGACAGATTATAATTCACCCCTCCACTTT. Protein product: CASSAGTDYNSPLHF.

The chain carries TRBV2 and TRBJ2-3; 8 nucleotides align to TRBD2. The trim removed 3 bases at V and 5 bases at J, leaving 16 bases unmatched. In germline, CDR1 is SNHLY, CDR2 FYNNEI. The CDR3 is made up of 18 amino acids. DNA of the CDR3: TGTGCCAGCAGTGAGTCCGCCTATCGGGGGGGTGGAAGAGATACGCAGTATTTT. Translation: CASSESAYRGGGRDTQYF.

The CDR3 here is CASSGAVGQPQHF. CDR3 nucleotides: TGTGCCAGCAGTGGGGCAGTAGGTCAGCCCCAGCATTTT. This chain links TRBV2 with TRBJ1-5; D unresolved. CDR3 length: 13 residues. The ends were cut back, 4 bases at V and 6 bases at J, with 10 bases in the middle. The germline CDR1 and CDR2 sequences are SNHLY and FYNNEI.

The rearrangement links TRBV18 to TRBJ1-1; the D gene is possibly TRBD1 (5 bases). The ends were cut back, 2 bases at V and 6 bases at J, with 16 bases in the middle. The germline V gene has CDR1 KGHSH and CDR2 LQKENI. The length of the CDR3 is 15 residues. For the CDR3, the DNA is TGTGCCAGCTCACCATTGGCAGGGAATGGTGCTGAAGCTTTCTTT. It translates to CASSPLAGNGAEAFF.

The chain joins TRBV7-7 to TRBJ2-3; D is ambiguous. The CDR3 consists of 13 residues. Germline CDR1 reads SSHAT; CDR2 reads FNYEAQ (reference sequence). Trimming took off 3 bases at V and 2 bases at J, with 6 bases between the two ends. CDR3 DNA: TGTGCCAGCAGCTTTCGGGTCACAGATACGCAGTATTTT. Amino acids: CASSFRVTDTQYF.

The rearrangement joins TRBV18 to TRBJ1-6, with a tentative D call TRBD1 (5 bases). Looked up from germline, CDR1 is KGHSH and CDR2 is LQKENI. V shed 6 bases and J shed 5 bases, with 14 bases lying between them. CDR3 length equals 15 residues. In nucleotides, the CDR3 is TGTGCCAGCTCCCGACTGACAGACAATAATTCACCCCTCCACTTT. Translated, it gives CASSRLTDNNSPLHF.

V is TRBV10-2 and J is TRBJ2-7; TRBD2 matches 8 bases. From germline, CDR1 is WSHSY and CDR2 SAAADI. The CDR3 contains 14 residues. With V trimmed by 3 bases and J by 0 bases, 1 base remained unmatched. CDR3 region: CASSDGGGSYEQYV. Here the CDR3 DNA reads TGCGCCAGCAGTGACGGGGGGGGCTCCTACGAGCAGTACGTC.

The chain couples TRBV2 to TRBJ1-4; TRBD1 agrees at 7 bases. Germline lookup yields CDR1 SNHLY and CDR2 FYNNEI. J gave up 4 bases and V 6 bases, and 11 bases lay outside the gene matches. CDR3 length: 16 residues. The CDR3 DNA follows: TGTGCCAGCAGACGCTTATTACAGGGGATTAATGAAAAACTGTTTTTT. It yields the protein CASRRLLQGINEKLFF.

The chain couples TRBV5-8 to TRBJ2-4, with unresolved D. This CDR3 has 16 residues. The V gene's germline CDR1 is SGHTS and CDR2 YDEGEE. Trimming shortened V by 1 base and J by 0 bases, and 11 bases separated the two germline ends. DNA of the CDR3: TGTGCCAGCAGCTTGATGAGCATTGGAGCCAAAAACATTCAGTACTTC. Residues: CASSLMSIGAKNIQYF.

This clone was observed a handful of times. CDR3 sequence: CASSFSGYGANVLTF. CDR3 bases: TGTGCCAGCAGTTTCTCAGGGTATGGGGCCAACGTCCTGACTTTC. The chain is built from TRBV28 and TRBJ2-6; D perhaps matches TRBD1 (5 bases). The CDR3 runs 15 residues. Germline values: CDR1 MDHEN, CDR2 SYDVKM. Trimming stripped 3 bases from V and 3 bases from J, with 9 bases between.

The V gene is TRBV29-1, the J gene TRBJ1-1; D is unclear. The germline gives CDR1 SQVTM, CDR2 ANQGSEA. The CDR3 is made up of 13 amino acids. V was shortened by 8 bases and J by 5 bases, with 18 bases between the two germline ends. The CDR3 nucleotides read TGCAGCATTTGGGCCTCCCCCATGACTGAAGCTTTCTTT. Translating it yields CSIWASPMTEAFF.

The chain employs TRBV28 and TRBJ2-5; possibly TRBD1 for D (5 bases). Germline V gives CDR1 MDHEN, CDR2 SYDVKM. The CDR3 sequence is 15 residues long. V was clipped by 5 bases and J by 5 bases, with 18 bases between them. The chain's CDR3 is CASSPRTSPQETQYF. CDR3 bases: TGTGCCAGCAGTCCTCGGACATCCCCTCAGGAGACCCAGTACTTC.

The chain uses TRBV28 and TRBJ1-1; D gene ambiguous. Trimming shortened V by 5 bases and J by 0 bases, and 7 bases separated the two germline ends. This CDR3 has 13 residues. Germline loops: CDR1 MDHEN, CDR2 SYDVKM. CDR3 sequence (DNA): TGTGCCAGCAGTCCGAGCATGAACACTGAAGCTTTCTTT. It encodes CASSPSMNTEAFF.